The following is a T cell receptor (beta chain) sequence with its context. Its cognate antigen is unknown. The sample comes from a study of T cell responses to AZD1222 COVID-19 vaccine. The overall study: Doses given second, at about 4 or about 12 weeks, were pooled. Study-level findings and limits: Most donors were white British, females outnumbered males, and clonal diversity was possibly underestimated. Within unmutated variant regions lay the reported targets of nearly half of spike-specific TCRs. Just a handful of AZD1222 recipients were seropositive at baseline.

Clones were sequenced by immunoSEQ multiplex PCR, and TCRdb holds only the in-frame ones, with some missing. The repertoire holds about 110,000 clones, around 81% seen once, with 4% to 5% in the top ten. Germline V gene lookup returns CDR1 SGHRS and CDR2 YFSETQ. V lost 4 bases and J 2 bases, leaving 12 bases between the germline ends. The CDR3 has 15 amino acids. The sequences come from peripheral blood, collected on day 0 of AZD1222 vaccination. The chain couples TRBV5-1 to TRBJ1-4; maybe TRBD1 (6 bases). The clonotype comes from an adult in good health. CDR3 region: CASSTQGTTNEKLFF. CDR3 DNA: TGCGCCAGCAGCACCCAGGGGACGACTAATGAAAAACTGTTTTTT.